This TCR beta chain is drawn from a study of shared clonotypes between healthy human individuals. The assay used deep level. Each PCR replicate from the sorted subsets contained about 200 ng DNA, which is roughly 33,000 T cell genomes. Libraries were prepared by immunoSEQ multiplex PCR; TCRdb keeps only in-frame clonotypes and omits some of them. The sample has around 1.9 million clones, approximately 94% seen once; the top ten hold under 2%. General study points: Shared across four donors were around 4.7% of the naive CD4 clonotypes. A small donor pool kept down the genetic and exposure-history diversity that was represented.

Comment on this clone: What it recognizes is unknown.

The naive CD8 subset, CD45RO-negative cells positively selected for CCR7, excluded terminally differentiated effector memory CD45RA+ cells. Trimming took 2 bases from V and 4 from J; bases not matched to a gene: 7. The CDR3 length is 16 residues. Looked up from germline, CDR1 is MNHEY and CDR2 is SVGAGI. The V gene is TRBV6-5, the J gene TRBJ2-3; 9 bases fit TRBD1. This clonotype was sampled from a man aged 18 to 30 in good health. Some clones in this sample may be carry-over from other donors' samples. The specimen was naive CD8+ T cells from PBMCs. The CDR3 coding sequence is TGTGCCAGCAGTTACGCAGGACAGGGGTCCGCAGATACGCAGTATTTT. It translates to CASSYAGQGSADTQYF.